This TCR beta chain is drawn from a study of OX40 agonist ivuxolimab in advanced cancers. Across the study: Aged roughly 23 to 90 with a mean of 60 years, they were approximately 79% male. Prior anti-PD-1, anti-PD-L1 or anti-CTLA-4 therapy was allowed; approximately 41% had some. The study's findings and limits: Both blood CD4+ and CD8+ T cells showed clonal growth by week 6 at 0.1 to 3.0 mg/kg.

Assay used: immunoSEQ multiplex PCR; TCRdb lists only in-frame clones, some missing. The repertoire holds some 48,000 clones, 84% seen once, with roughly 25% in the top ten. Only a few counts were recorded for this clone. The antigen is undetermined. The CDR3 has 14 amino acids. Germline CDR1 SGHNT, CDR2 YYREEE (reference sequence). Trimming took off 7 bases at V and 6 bases at J, with 19 bases between the two ends. The chain combines TRBV5-4 with TRBJ1-2; perhaps TRBD1 as D (5 bases). This TCR was sampled from an adult with an advanced solid tumor such as melanoma, head and neck, liver or kidney cancer. The material was CD4+ or CD8+ T cells sorted from blood, obtained in a trial of the OX40 agonist ivuxolimab. For the CDR3, the DNA is TGTGCCAGCTCAACACGAGGGGACTTGAATGGCTACACCTTC. Translated: CASSTRGDLNGYTF. Combining the CDR3 with reference TRBV5-4 and TRBJ1-2 gives the whole variable domain ETGVTQSPTHLIKTRGQQVTLRCSSQSGHNTVSWYQQALGQGPQFIFQYYREEENGRGNFPPRFSGLQFPNYSSELNVNALELDDSALYLCASSTRGDLNGYTFGSGTRLTVV.